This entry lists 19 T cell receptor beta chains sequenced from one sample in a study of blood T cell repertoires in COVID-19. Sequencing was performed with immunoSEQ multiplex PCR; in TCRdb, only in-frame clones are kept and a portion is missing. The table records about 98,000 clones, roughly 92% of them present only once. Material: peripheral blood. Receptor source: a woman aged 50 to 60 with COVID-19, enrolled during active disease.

The CDR3: CASSSKKLGQGLRTEAFF. In nucleotides, the CDR3 is TGTGCCAGCAGCTCGAAAAAACTGGGACAGGGTTTACGTACTGAAGCTTTCTTT. The genes are TRBV7-9 and TRBJ1-1; 9 bases agree with TRBD1. The CDR3 consists of 18 residues. V dropped 4 bases and J dropped 5; count of bases not matched to a gene: 17. Looked up from germline, CDR1 is SEHNR and CDR2 is FQNEAQ (reference sequence). The variable domain in full, with the rest retrieved from reference TRBV7-9 and TRBJ1-1, is DTGVSQNPRHKITKRGQNVTFRCDPISEHNRLYWYRQTLGQGPEFLTYFQNEAQLEKSRLLSDRFSAERPKGSFSTLEIQRTEQGDSAMYLCASSSKKLGQGLRTEAFFGQGTRLTVV.

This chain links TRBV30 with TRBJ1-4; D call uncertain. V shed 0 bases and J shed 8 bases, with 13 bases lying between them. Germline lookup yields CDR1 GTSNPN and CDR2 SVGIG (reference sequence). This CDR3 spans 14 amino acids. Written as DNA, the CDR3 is TGTGCCTGGAGTGTAACCAGGCGCCAAGAAAAACTGTTTTTT. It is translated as CAWSVTRRQEKLFF.

The CDR3 loop reads CASSLRGVSSYEQYF. The CDR3 region has the DNA TGTGCCAGCAGCTTACGGGGGGTGAGCTCCTACGAGCAGTACTTC. The V call is TRBV11-2, the J call TRBJ2-7; 7 nucleotides match TRBD2. Trimming took 2 bases from V and 0 from J; bases not matched to a gene: 4. The CDR3 extends over 15 amino acids. In germline, CDR1 is SGHAT, CDR2 FQNNGV.

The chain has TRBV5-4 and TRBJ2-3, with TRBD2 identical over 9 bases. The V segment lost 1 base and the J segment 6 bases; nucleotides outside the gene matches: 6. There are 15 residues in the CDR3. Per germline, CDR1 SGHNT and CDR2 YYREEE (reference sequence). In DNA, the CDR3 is TGTGCCAGCAGCTTGAGCGGGGGGCCGAGGGATACGCAGTATTTT. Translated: CASSLSGGPRDTQYF.

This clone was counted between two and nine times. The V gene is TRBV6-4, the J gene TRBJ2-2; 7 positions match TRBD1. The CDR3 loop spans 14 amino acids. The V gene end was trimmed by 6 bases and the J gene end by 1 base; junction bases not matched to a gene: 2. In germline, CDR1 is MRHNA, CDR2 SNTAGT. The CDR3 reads CASRTGVNTGELFF. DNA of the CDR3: TGTGCCAGCAGAACAGGGGTGAACACCGGGGAGCTGTTTTTT.

The DNA of the CDR3 is TGTGCCAGCTCCCGGGACAGGGGAAACACTGAAGCTTTCTTT. Translated, it gives CASSRDRGNTEAFF. V is TRBV18 and J is TRBJ1-1, with 10 bases aligning to TRBD1. The length of the CDR3 is 14 residues. The germline V gene has CDR1 KGHSH and CDR2 LQKENI. The V gene end was trimmed by 6 bases and the J gene end by 2 bases; junction bases not matched to a gene: 3.

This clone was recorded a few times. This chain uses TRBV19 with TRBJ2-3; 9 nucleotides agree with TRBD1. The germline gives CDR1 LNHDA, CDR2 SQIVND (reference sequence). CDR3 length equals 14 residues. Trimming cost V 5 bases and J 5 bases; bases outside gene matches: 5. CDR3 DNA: TGTGCCAGTAGTCCACAGGGGGCAAGAGATACGCAGTATTTT. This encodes CASSPQGARDTQYF.

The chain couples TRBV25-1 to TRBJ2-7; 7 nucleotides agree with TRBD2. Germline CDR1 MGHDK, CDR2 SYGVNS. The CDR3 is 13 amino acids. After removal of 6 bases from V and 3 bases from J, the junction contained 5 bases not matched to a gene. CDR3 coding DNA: TGTGCCAGCAGAGAGCGGGGAGACTACGAGCAGTACGTC. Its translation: CASRERGDYEQYV.

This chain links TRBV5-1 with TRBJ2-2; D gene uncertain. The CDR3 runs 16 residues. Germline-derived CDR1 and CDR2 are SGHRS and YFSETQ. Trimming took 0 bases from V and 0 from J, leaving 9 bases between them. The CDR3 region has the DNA TGCGCCAGCAGCTTGGACTCGTTCGCGAACACCGGGGAGCTGTTTTTT. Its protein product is CASSLDSFANTGELFF.

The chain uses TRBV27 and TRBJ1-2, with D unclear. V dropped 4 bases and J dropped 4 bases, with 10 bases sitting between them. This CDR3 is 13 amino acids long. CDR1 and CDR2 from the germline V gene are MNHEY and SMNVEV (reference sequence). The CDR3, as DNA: TGTGCCAGCAGTTACGGGAGGACCTATGGCTACACCTTC. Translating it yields CASSYGRTYGYTF.

The CDR3 here is CASRLGFREHTEAFF. The DNA for the CDR3 is TGTGCAAGTCGCTTAGGGTTCCGGGAACACACTGAAGCTTTCTTT. The J gene is TRBJ1-1, the V gene TRBV12-2. TRBV12-2 is listed as a pseudogene. The CDR3 covers 15 residues.

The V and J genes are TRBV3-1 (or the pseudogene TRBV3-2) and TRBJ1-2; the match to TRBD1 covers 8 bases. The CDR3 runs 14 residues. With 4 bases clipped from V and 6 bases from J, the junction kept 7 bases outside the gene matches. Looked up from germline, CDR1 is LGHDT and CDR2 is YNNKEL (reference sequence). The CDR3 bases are TGTGCCAGCAGCCCCCAGGGGGCTCTTAATGGCTACACCTTC. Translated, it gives CASSPQGALNGYTF.

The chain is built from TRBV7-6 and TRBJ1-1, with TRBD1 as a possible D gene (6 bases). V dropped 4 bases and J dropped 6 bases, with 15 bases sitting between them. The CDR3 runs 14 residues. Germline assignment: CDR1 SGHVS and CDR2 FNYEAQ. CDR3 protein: CASSSGTLISEAFF. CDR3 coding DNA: TGTGCCAGCAGCTCCGGGACATTAATCTCTGAAGCTTTCTTT.

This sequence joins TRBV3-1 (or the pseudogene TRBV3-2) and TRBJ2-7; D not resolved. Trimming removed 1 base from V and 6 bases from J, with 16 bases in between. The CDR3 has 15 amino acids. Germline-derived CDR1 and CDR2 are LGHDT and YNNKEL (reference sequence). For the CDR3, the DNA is TGTGCCAGCAGCCAAGTCACACTCCTTTCGGGCGAGCAGTACTTC. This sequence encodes CASSQVTLLSGEQYF.

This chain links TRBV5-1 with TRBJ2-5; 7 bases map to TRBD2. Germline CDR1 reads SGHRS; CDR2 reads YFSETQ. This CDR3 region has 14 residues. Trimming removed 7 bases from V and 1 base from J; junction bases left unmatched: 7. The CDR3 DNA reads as TGCGCCAGCCAGGCCGGGGGGTTCCAAGAGACCCAGTACTTC. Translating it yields CASQAGGFQETQYF. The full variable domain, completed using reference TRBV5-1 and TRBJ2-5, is KAGVTQTPRYLIKTRGQQVTLSCSPISGHRSVSWYQQTPGQGLQFLFEYFSETQRNKGNFPGRFSGRQFSNSRSEMNVSTLELGDSALYLCASQAGGFQETQYFGPGTRLLVL.

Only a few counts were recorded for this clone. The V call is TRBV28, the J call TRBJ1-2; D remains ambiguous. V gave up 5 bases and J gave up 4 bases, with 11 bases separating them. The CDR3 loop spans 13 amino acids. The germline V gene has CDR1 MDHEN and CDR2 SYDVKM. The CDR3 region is CASSPVGLYGYTF. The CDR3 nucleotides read TGTGCCAGCAGTCCTGTTGGCCTCTATGGCTACACCTTC.

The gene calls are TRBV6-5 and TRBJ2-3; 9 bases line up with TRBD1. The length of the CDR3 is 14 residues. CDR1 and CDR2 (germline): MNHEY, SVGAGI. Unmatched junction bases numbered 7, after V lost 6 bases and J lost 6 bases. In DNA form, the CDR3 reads TGTGCCAGCAGATCCTCCGGGACAGGGGATACGCAGTATTTT. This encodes CASRSSGTGDTQYF.

In nucleotides, the CDR3 is TGTGCCAGCAGCGTGGGCGGTGGGGGGGAGACCCAGTACTTC. It translates to CASSVGGGGETQYF. This chain links TRBV9 with TRBJ2-5; TRBD2 is a possible D gene (6 bases). The V end lost 2 bases, the J end lost 5 bases, and 13 bases lay between the germline ends. CDR1 and CDR2 (germline): SGDLS, YYNGEE. The CDR3 length is 14 residues.

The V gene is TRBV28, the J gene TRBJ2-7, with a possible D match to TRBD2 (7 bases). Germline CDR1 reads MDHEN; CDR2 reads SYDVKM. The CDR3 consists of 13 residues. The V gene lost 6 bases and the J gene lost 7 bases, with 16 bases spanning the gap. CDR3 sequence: CASSWGGAREQYV. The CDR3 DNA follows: TGTGCCAGCAGCTGGGGGGGGGCGCGAGAGCAGTACGTC.